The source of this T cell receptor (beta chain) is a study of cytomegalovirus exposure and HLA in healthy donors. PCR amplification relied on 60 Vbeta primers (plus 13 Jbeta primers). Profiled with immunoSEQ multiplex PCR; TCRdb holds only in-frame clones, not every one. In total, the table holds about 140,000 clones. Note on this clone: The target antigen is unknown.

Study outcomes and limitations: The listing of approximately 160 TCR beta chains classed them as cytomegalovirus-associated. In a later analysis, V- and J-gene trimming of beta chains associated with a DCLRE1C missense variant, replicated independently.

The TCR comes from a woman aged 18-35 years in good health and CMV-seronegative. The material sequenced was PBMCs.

CDR3 sequence: CASSQEGTVNTGELFF. In DNA, the CDR3 is TGCGCCAGCAGCCAAGAAGGGACAGTGAACACCGGGGAGCTGTTTTTT. The rearrangement joins TRBV4-3 to TRBJ2-2, with 7 positions matching TRBD1. Germline trimming cut 0 bases from V and 1 base from J; bases unmatched to any gene: 2. This CDR3 comprises 16 residues. Germline-derived CDR1 and CDR2 are LGHNA and YSLEER.